The rows below give T cell receptor beta chains drawn from one sample of a study of T-cell memory formation after mild COVID-19. TCRdb re-called the 5' RACE reads with MiXCR, one entry per CDR3 protein. The sample holds around 510,000 distinct CDR3 sequences; approximately 21% are singletons and the top ten take roughly 8.1%. The sequenced sample consisted of PBMCs or a T cell subset sorted from them (not recorded which). The receptors were sampled from an adult woman who had mild COVID-19 (a few samples of this study predate the infection). Cell type and time point are not known. CDR3s include the opening cysteine and the closing phenylalanine or tryptophan. The D gene is left open where the match is weak. Some rows have no size entry. The others give once, few or many, or a class for an expanded clone.

clone size	V gene	D gene	J gene	CDR3 protein	CDR3 DNA
few	TRBV4-1	TRBD1	TRBJ1-5	CASSHGQGPNQPQHF	TGCGCCAGCAGCCATGGACAGGGACCCAATCAGCCCCAGCATTTT
.	TRBV6-1	.	TRBJ1-1	CASKIAALNTEAFF	TGTGCCAGTAAGATTGCTGCTCTGAACACTGAAGCTTTCTTT
.	TRBV18	.	TRBJ2-7	CASSAGHLEQYF	TGTGCCAGCTCCGCGGGGCACCTCGAGCAGTACTTC
.	TRBV6-5	.	TRBJ2-7	CASSYTRGRYEQYF	TGTGCCAGCAGTTACACGCGGGGACGATACGAGCAGTACTTC
.	TRBV11-3	.	TRBJ2-3	CASSPDVGTYTDTQYF	TGTGCCAGCAGCCCGGACGTGGGCACGTATACAGATACGCAGTATTTT
few	TRBV3-1	.	TRBJ2-6	CASSQQLRRSSGANVLTF	TGTGCCAGCAGCCAGCAACTTAGACGGAGCTCTGGGGCCAACGTCCTGACTTTC
.	TRBV11-2	TRBD2	TRBJ2-1	CASSLRWFGTSGSGTYNEQFF	TGTGCCAGCAGCTTAAGGTGGTTCGGGACTAGCGGGAGCGGAACCTACAATGAGCAGTTCTTC
many	TRBV5-1	.	TRBJ2-1	CASSLEYNEQFF	TGCGCCAGCAGCTTGGAGTACAATGAGCAGTTCTTC
.	TRBV6-6	TRBD1	TRBJ2-5	CASRVQGDQETQYF	TGTGCCAGCAGGGTACAGGGGGACCAAGAGACCCAGTACTTC
.	TRBV29-1	.	TRBJ2-7	CSVEEDSTYEQYF	TGCAGCGTTGAAGAAGACAGTACCTACGAGCAGTACTTC
few	TRBV19	.	TRBJ2-3	CASRTRDRSSF	TGTGCCAGTCGGACTAGAGACAGGTCGTCTTTT
few	TRBV9	.	TRBJ1-2	CASSVSSGAGYGYTF	TGTGCCAGCAGCGTATCAAGCGGGGCGGGCTATGGCTACACCTTC
.	TRBV12-3/TRBV12-4	.	TRBJ2-6	CASSRDTYSSGANVLTF	TGTGCCAGCAGTCGGGACACCTACAGCTCTGGGGCCAACGTCCTGACTTTC
few	TRBV6-5	.	TRBJ1-5	CASSPTWVYSNQPQHF	TGTGCCAGCAGTCCAACGTGGGTTTATAGCAATCAGCCCCAGCATTTT
few	TRBV29-1	TRBD1	TRBJ1-4	CSVEVTRFRDRDFGTNEKLFF	TGCAGCGTTGAAGTTACTAGATTTCGGGACAGGGATTTTGGTACTAATGAAAAACTGTTTTTT
few	TRBV12-3/TRBV12-4	.	TRBJ2-7	CASSFGGSGEQYF	TGTGCCAGCAGTTTTGGGGGTTCGGGCGAGCAGTACTTC
.	TRBV24-1	TRBD2	TRBJ2-1	CATGLAGGADEQFF	TGTGCCACGGGACTAGCGGGAGGTGCCGATGAGCAGTTCTTC
few	TRBV5-6	.	TRBJ2-1	CASSLERARSYNEQFF	TGTGCCAGCAGCTTGGAAAGGGCCCGCTCCTACAATGAGCAGTTCTTC
.	TRBV7-2	TRBD2	TRBJ2-3	CASSLAPAGVPDTQYF	TGTGCCAGCAGCTTAGCGCCAGCGGGAGTCCCAGATACGCAGTATTTT
.	TRBV6-5	TRBD2	TRBJ2-5	CASSYPSRAGGGETQYF	TGTGCCAGCAGTTACCCGTCCAGGGCGGGAGGCGGAGAGACCCAGTACTTC
few	TRBV6-5	.	TRBJ2-7	CASSYYRVSHEQYF	TGTGCCAGCAGTTACTACAGGGTTAGCCACGAGCAGTACTTC
few	TRBV18	.	TRBJ1-1	CASSPRAATNTEAFF	TGTGCCAGCTCACCACGCGCGGCCACGAACACTGAAGCTTTCTTT
few	TRBV29-1	TRBD2	TRBJ2-4	CSVVRLAVAKNIQYF	TGCAGCGTTGTCCGACTAGCGGTAGCCAAAAACATTCAGTACTTC
.	TRBV4-1	.	TRBJ1-5	CASSPAQKSNQPQHF	TGCGCCAGCAGCCCCGCACAAAAAAGCAATCAGCCCCAGCATTTT
.	TRBV6-5	.	TRBJ2-6	CASSKQQGKPGANVLTF	TGTGCCAGCAGTAAACAACAGGGTAAACCTGGGGCCAACGTCCTGACTTTC
.	TRBV7-2	TRBD2	TRBJ2-7	CASSDGTTYHEQYF	TGTGCCAGCAGCGATGGGACTACGTACCACGAGCAGTACTTC
.	TRBV7-8	.	TRBJ2-3	CASSPRASLARDTQYF	TGTGCCAGCAGCCCGCGGGCTTCCCTCGCCCGAGATACGCAGTATTTT
few	TRBV11-3	TRBD2	TRBJ2-3	CASSPQTSENTDTQYF	TGTGCCAGCAGCCCCCAGACTAGCGAGAACACAGATACGCAGTATTTT
.	TRBV7-9	.	TRBJ2-3	CASSKTSTDTQYF	TGTGCCAGCAGCAAGACTAGCACAGATACGCAGTATTTT
.	TRBV2	TRBD1	TRBJ1-1	CASIPQGGGHYTEAFF	TGTGCCAGCATTCCCCAGGGAGGGGGCCATTACACTGAAGCTTTCTTT
.	TRBV7-2	.	TRBJ2-7	CASSSSSSIFRGAGYEQYF	TGTGCCAGCAGCTCCTCTTCTTCCATCTTCCGGGGCGCGGGCTACGAGCAGTACTTC
many	TRBV7-8	TRBD2	TRBJ2-3	CASSLGGGGDTQYF	TGTGCCAGCAGCTTAGGCGGGGGTGGAGATACGCAGTATTTT
.	TRBV6-2/TRBV6-3	TRBD1	TRBJ1-5	CASSYGTGVQPQHF	TGTGCCAGCAGTTACGGGACAGGGGTTCAGCCCCAGCATTTT
few	TRBV5-1	.	TRBJ2-2	CASSLGRLSGTGELFF	TGCGCCAGCAGCTTGGGCCGACTCTCGGGCACCGGGGAGCTGTTTTTT
few	TRBV4-3	.	TRBJ2-7	CASSQDIRLEQYF	TGCGCCAGCAGCCAAGATATAAGGCTCGAGCAGTACTTC